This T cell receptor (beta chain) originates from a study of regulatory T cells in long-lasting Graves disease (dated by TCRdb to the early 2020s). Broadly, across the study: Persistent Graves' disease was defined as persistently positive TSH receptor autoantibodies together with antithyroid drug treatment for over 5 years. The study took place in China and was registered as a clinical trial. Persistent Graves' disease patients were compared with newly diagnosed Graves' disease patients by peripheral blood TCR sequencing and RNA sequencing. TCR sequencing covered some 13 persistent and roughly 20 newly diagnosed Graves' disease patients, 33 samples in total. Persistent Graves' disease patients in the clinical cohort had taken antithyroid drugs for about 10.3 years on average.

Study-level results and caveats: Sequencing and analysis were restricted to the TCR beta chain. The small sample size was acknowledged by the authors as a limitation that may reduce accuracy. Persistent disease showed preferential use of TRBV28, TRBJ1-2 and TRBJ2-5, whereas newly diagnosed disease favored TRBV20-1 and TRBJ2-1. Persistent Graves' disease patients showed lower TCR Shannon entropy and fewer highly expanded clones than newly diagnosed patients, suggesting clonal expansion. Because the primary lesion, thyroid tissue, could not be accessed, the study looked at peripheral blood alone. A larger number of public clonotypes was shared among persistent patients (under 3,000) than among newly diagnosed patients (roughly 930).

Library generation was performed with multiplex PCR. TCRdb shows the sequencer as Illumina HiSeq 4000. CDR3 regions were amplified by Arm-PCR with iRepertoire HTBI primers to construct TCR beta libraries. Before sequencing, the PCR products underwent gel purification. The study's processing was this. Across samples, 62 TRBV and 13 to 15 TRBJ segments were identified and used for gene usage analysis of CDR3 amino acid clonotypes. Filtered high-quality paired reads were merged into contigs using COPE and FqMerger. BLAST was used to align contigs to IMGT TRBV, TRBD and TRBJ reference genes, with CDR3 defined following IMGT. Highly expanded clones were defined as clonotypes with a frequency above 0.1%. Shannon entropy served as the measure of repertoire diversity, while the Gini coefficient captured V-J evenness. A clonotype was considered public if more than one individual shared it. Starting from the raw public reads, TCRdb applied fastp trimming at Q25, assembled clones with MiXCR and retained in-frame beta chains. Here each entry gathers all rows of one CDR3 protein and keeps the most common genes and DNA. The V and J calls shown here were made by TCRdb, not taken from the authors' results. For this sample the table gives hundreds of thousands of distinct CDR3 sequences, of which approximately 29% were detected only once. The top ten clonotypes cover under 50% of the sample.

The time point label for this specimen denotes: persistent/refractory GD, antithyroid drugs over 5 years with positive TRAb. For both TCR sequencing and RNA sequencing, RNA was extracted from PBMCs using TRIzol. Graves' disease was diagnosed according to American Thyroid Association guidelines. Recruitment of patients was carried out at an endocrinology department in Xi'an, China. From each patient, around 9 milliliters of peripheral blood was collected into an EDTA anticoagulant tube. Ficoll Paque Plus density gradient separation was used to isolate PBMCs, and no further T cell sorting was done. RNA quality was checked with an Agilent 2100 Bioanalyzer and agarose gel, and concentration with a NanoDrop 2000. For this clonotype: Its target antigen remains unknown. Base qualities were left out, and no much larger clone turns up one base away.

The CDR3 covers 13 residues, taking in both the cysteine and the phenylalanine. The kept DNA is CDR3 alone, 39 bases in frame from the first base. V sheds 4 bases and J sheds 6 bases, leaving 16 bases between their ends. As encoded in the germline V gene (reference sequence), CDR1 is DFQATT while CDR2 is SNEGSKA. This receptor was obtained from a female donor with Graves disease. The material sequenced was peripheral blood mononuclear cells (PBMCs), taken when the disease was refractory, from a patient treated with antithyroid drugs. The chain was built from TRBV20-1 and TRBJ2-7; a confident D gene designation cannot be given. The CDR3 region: CSANVGTVIEQYF. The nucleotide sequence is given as TGCAGTGCTAACGTCGGAACTGTCATCGAGCAGTACTTC.